A single sample is the source of the 12 T cell receptor beta chains below, sequenced in a study of cytomegalovirus exposure and HLA in healthy donors. This table comes from immunoSEQ multiplex PCR, and its TCRdb copy is limited to in-frame clones, with some not included. This table has 97,000 or so clones, about 95% appearing once. Sequences were obtained from PBMCs. The receptors were gathered from a woman aged 18-30 years in good health and CMV-seronegative.

This clone has only one observation. The chain couples TRBV11-3 to TRBJ2-3; the D is unclear. V gave up 8 bases and J gave up 0 bases, with 9 bases separating them. Germline-derived CDR1 and CDR2 are SGHNT and YENEEA. This CDR3 has 13 residues. The CDR3 spells CASLRGSTDTQYF. The CDR3 bases are TGTGCCAGCCTCCGCGGCAGCACAGATACGCAGTATTTT.

The J gene is TRBJ2-7, the V gene TRBV15, with 9 bases that match TRBD1. The CDR3 has 15 amino acids. Germline CDR1 reads LNHNV; CDR2 reads YYDKDF (reference sequence). J lost 3 bases, V lost 0 bases, and 3 bases had no gene match. Written as DNA, the CDR3 is TGTGCCACCAGCAGAGATCCGGGACAGGGCTACGAGCAGTACTTC. Its protein is CATSRDPGQGYEQYF.

The genes are TRBV29-1 and TRBJ2-7; 9 nucleotides align to TRBD2. Germline V gives CDR1 SQVTM, CDR2 ANQGSEA. This CDR3 has 15 amino acids. V lost 3 bases to trimming and J lost 3 bases; unmatched junction nucleotides: 9. The CDR3 bases are TGCAGCGTTGAGGTGACTAGCGGACCAGGCTACGAGCAGTACTTC. Residues: CSVEVTSGPGYEQYF.

V is TRBV19 and J is TRBJ2-4, with a weak D call TRBD2 (5 bases). The CDR3 covers 16 residues. V shed 1 base and J shed 2 bases, with 12 bases lying between them. Germline lookup yields CDR1 LNHDA and CDR2 SQIVND (reference sequence). The CDR3 bases are TGTGCCAGTAGTATAGTTCTGGGAGATTCCAAAAACATTCAGTACTTC. It specifies CASSIVLGDSKNIQYF.

CDR3 in DNA: TGTGCCAGCAGCTTATCTGCAGGGATGAACACTGAAGCTTTCTTT. This encodes CASSLSAGMNTEAFF. The chain carries TRBV11-2 and TRBJ1-1, with a possible D match to TRBD1 (5 bases). The CDR3 is 15 amino acids. Trimming cost V 2 bases and J 0 bases, with 10 bases left between them. Germline loops: CDR1 SGHAT, CDR2 FQNNGV.

The rearrangement joins TRBV27 to TRBJ1-3; the D is unclear. The CDR3 has 14 amino acids. Per germline, CDR1 MNHEY and CDR2 SMNVEV (reference sequence). Trimming pared 3 bases from V and 0 bases from J, leaving 6 bases between. CDR3 sequence: CASSFLPSGNTIYF. The CDR3 nucleotides read TGTGCCAGCAGTTTTCTTCCCTCTGGAAACACCATATATTTT.

This sequence joins TRBV6-5 and TRBJ1-5; D may be TRBD1 (5 bases). CDR3 size: 14 residues. Trimming cost V 0 bases and J 6 bases, with 9 bases left between them. Looked up from germline, CDR1 is MNHEY and CDR2 is SVGAGI. The chain's CDR3 is CASSYSAGTQPQHF. As DNA, the CDR3 is TGTGCCAGCAGTTACTCCGCGGGGACTCAGCCCCAGCATTTT.

This clone was seen a single time. This chain connects TRBV5-1 to TRBJ2-1, with D perhaps matching TRBD1 (6 bases). This CDR3 comprises 14 residues. V was clipped by 5 bases and J by 1 base, with 10 bases between them. Germline V gives CDR1 SGHRS, CDR2 YFSETQ. Written as DNA, the CDR3 is TGCGCCAGCAGGGGGCAGGGGTCCTACAATGAGCAGTTCTTC. Residues: CASRGQGSYNEQFF.

The chain employs TRBV5-1 and TRBJ2-7; 9 bases line up with TRBD2. Losses at the gene ends were 0 bases for V and 5 bases for J; bases not matched to a gene: 12. The V gene's germline CDR1 is SGHRS and CDR2 YFSETQ. The CDR3 spans 17 residues. Here the CDR3 reads CASSLVLAGEGDNEQYF. CDR3 coding DNA: TGCGCCAGCAGCTTGGTTTTAGCGGGGGAGGGTGACAACGAGCAGTACTTC.

The chain has TRBV5-6 and TRBJ2-4; D is unclear. Germline CDR1 reads SGHDT; CDR2 reads YYEEEE. The germline V and J ends were trimmed by 2 bases and 0 bases, with 15 bases remaining between them. The length of the CDR3 is 17 residues. CDR3 amino acids: CASSFFLLQRAKNIQYF. DNA for the CDR3: TGTGCCAGCAGCTTCTTTCTTCTACAGAGAGCCAAAAACATTCAGTACTTC. The complete variable domain, with remaining parts taken from reference TRBV5-6 and TRBJ2-4, reads DAGVTQSPTHLIKTRGQQVTLRCSPKSGHDTVSWYQQALGQGPQFIFQYYEEEERQRGNFPDRFSGHQFPNYSSELNVNALLLGDSALYLCASSFFLLQRAKNIQYFGAGTRLSVL.

CDR3 bases: TGCGCCAGCAGCCAAAGGACAGGGGCTAGACCTCTCTACGAGCAGTACTTC. It specifies CASSQRTGARPLYEQYF. The chain employs TRBV5-1 and TRBJ2-7; 9 bases agree with TRBD1. The CDR3 is 17 amino acids. The germline V gene has CDR1 SGHRS and CDR2 YFSETQ. The V segment lost 4 bases and the J segment 3 bases; nucleotides outside the gene matches: 14.

V and J are TRBV12-5 and TRBJ2-5, with D possibly matching TRBD1 (6 bases). The germline V gene encodes CDR1 LGHNT and CDR2 FRNRAP. The CDR3 is made up of 14 amino acids. V was pared by 4 bases and J by 1 base, with 10 bases between. The CDR3 DNA reads as TGTGCTAGTGGTTCGGGACACCCCCAAGAGACCCAGTACTTC. The encoded protein is CASGSGHPQETQYF.